This section outlines one T cell receptor beta chain sequence together with its context. Per the original data handling: Using reference gene primer amplification, nucleated cell counts were estimated. The data were produced by immunoSEQ multiplex PCR, yet TCRdb's version contains in-frame clones alone and is incomplete. V, J and clone size are taken as reported in that table, and D and trimming were inferred from the DNA itself. This repertoire shows fewer than 350,000 clones, under 90% found once; its top ten account for about 1.7%. All enrollees were roughly 18 to 95 years old and from roughly 22 US areas. Assignments of participants to cohorts depended upon their own reported clinical history. This entry belongs to a study of blood T cell repertoires in COVID-19. Whole-study context: The origin of the acute and convalescent COVID-19 samples was the United States, Italy and Spain.

V gave up 4 bases and J gave up 4 bases; unmatched junction bases: 2. From germline, CDR1 is MGHDK and CDR2 SYGVNS. The CDR3 is made up of 14 amino acids. Sequenced sample: PBMCs or T cells enriched from blood (not recorded which). V gene TRBV25-1 combines with J gene TRBJ2-5; 11 bases fit TRBD2. This sequence was found in a woman between 40 and 55 years old who had recovered from COVID-19. The chain's CDR3 is CASSVGTSGETQYF. CDR3 DNA sequence: TGTGCCAGCAGTGTTGGGACTAGCGGAGAGACCCAGTACTTC.